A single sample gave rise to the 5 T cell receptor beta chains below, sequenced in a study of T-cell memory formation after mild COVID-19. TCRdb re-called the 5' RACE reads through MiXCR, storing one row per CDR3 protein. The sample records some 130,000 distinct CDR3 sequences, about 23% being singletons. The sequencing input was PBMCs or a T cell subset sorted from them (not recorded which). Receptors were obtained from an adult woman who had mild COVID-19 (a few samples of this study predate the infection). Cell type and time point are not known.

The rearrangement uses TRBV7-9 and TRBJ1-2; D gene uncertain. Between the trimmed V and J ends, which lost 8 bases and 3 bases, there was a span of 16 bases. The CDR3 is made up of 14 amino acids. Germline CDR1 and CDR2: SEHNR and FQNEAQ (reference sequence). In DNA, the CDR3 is TGTGCCAGCTTGACCCCGGACGGGGACTATGGCTACACCTTC. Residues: CASLTPDGDYGYTF.

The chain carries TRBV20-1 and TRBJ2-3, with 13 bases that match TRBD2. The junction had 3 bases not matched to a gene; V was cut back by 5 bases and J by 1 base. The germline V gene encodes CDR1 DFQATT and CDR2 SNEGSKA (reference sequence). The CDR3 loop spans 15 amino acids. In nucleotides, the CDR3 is TGCAGTGCTTTCGGACTAGCGGGGGGCACAGATACGCAGTATTTT. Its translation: CSAFGLAGGTDTQYF.

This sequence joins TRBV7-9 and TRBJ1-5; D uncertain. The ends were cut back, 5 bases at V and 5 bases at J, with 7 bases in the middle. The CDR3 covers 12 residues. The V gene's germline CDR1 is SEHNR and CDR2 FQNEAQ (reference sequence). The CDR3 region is CASSLRDQPQHF. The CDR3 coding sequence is TGTGCCAGCAGCCTTCGGGATCAGCCCCAGCATTTT.

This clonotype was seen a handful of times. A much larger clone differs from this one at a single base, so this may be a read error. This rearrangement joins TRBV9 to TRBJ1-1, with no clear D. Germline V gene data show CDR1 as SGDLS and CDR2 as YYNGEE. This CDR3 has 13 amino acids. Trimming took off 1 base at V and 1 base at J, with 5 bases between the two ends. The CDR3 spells CASSVWGNTEAFF. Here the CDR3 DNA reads TGTGCCAGCAGCGTATGGGGGAACACTGAAGCTTTCTTT.

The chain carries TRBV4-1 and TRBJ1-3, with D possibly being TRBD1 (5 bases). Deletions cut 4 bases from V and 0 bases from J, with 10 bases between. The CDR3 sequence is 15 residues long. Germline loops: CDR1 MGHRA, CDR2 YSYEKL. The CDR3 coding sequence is TGCGCCAGCAGCCGGGGGGGAAGCTCTGGAAACACCATATATTTT. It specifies CASSRGGSSGNTIYF.